A single sample is the source of the 24 T cell receptor beta chains below, sequenced in a study of breast tumors, draining lymph nodes, adjacent tissues. Axillary draining lymph nodes of breast cancer patients supplied the node samples. MiXCR, run by TCRdb on the multiplex PCR reads, gives a single entry per CDR3 protein. The repertoire has approximately 230,000 distinct CDR3 sequences, under 40% of them found once; the top ten carry approximately 3.7%. The specimen sequenced was axillary lymph node tissue. The receptors stem from a female donor with breast cancer. Some clones in this sample may be carry-over from other donors' samples.

Comments on this clonotype: Just one base apart from a much larger clone, this may be a read error. This chain joins TRBV7-8 and TRBJ2-7; no clear D gene. The CDR3 runs to 13 residues. The germline gives CDR1 SGHVS, CDR2 FQNEAQ. V gave up 5 bases and J gave up 2 bases, with 10 bases separating them. The DNA of the CDR3 is TGTGCCAGCAGCCCCAGCCGCCCCTACGAGCAGTACTTC. Translating gives CASSPSRPYEQYF.

The chain uses TRBV13 and TRBJ1-6; 12 bases match TRBD1. Per the germline V gene, CDR1 is PRHDT and CDR2 is FYEKMQ (reference sequence). The CDR3 is 17 amino acids. Germline trimming cut 5 bases from V and 6 bases from J; bases unmatched to any gene: 8. The CDR3 DNA is TGTGCCAGCAGCACCGGGGACAGGGGGCTGGCTAATTCACCCCTCCACTTT. This sequence encodes CASSTGDRGLANSPLHF.

This clonotype was seen ten or more times. The V and J genes are TRBV20-1 and TRBJ1-6; 7 nucleotides match TRBD1. The length of the CDR3 is 14 residues. Germline trimming cut 0 bases from V and 6 bases from J; bases unmatched to any gene: 2. Germline-derived CDR1 and CDR2 are DFQATT and SNEGSKA (reference sequence). The CDR3 DNA reads as TGCAGTGCTAGAGATACAGGGGCTAATTCACCCCTCCACTTT. This gives the protein CSARDTGANSPLHF.

Many counts were recorded for this clonotype. The chain combines TRBV2 with TRBJ2-5, with D possibly matching TRBD2 (6 bases). This CDR3 has 15 amino acids. CDR1 and CDR2 from the germline V gene are SNHLY and FYNNEI. Trimming cost V 10 bases and J 4 bases, with 22 bases left between them. CDR3: CATKIGGTGGETQYF. CDR3 coding DNA: TGTGCCACCAAAATCGGCGGGACCGGCGGAGAGACCCAGTACTTC. Based on the CDR3 plus reference TRBV2 and TRBJ2-5, the full variable domain is EPEVTQTPSHQVTQMGQEVILRCVPISNHLYFYWYRQILGQKVEFLVSFYNNEISEKSEIFDDQFSVERPDGSNFTLKIRSTKLEDSAMYFCATKIGGTGGETQYFGPGTRLLVL.

This clonotype was seen repeatedly, ten times or more. The chain recombines TRBV2 with TRBJ2-3, with 10 bases aligning to TRBD2. There are 16 residues in the CDR3. V gave up 2 bases and J gave up 6 bases; unmatched junction bases: 8. Germline-derived CDR1 and CDR2 are SNHLY and FYNNEI. CDR3 amino acids: CASSERSGRALDTQYF. The CDR3 region has the DNA TGTGCCAGCAGTGAAAGGAGCGGGAGGGCCCTCGATACGCAGTATTTT. Full variable domain (outside the CDR3, taken from reference TRBV2 and TRBJ2-3): EPEVTQTPSHQVTQMGQEVILRCVPISNHLYFYWYRQILGQKVEFLVSFYNNEISEKSEIFDDQFSVERPDGSNFTLKIRSTKLEDSAMYFCASSERSGRALDTQYFGPGTRLTVL.

This clonotype has ten or more counts. The chain is built from TRBV7-2 and TRBJ2-1; perhaps TRBD2 as D (5 bases). CDR1 and CDR2 (germline): SGHTA, FQGNSA. V was pared by 5 bases and J by 2 bases, with 16 bases between. CDR3 size: 16 residues. In nucleotides, the CDR3 is TGTGCCAGCAGCCGGGGTCTCCTCCCCCCCTACAATGAGCAGTTCTTC. Translated: CASSRGLLPPYNEQFF.

This clonotype was observed many times. J is TRBJ2-1 and V is TRBV24-1; 9 nucleotides line up with TRBD2. V dropped 4 bases and J dropped 5; count of bases not matched to a gene: 8. The CDR3 runs 16 residues. CDR1 and CDR2 from the germline V gene are KGHDR and SFDVKD. This chain's CDR3 is CATSDLSGSLNNEQFF. CDR3 in DNA: TGTGCCACCAGTGACCTTAGCGGGAGCCTTAACAATGAGCAGTTCTTC.

The chain carries TRBV7-9 and TRBJ2-3; 7 bases line up with TRBD1. With 7 bases clipped from V and 8 bases from J, the junction kept 3 bases outside the gene matches. The CDR3 covers 11 residues. The germline V gene encodes CDR1 SEHNR and CDR2 FQNEAQ (reference sequence). The CDR3 region is CASTGGVTQYF. The DNA of the CDR3 is TGTGCCAGCACAGGGGGAGTTACGCAGTATTTT.

As to this clonotype: Germline and junction disagree at one end, which may indicate a read error. This rearrangement joins TRBV7-7 to TRBJ2-1; either TRBD1 or TRBD2 may fit D (5 bases each). Germline CDR1 is SSHAT and CDR2 is FNYEAQ (reference sequence). CDR3 length equals 15 residues. The CDR3 DNA reads as TGTGCTAGCAGCGACCGGGACCAAGACTACAATGAGCAGTTCTTC. It translates to CASSDRDQDYNEQFF. The entire variable domain, with the rest obtained from reference TRBV7-7 and TRBJ2-1, is as follows: GAGVSQSPRYKVTKRGQDVTLRCDPISSHATLYWYQQALGQGPEFLTYFNYEAQPDKSGLPSDRFSAERPEGSISTLTIQRTEQRDSAMYRCASSDRDQDYNEQFFGPGTRLTVL.

This clonotype was detected ten times or more. The chain combines TRBV9 with TRBJ1-6, with D maybe TRBD1 (5 bases). CDR3 length: 13 amino acids. CDR1 is SGDLS, CDR2 YYNGEE, per germline. The V end lost 0 bases, the J end lost 7 bases, and 5 bases lay between the germline ends. The CDR3 DNA follows: TGTGCCAGCAGCGTAGGGGGGAATTCACCCCTCCACTTT. Amino acids: CASSVGGNSPLHF. The complete variable domain, with remaining parts taken from reference TRBV9 and TRBJ1-6, reads DSGVTQTPKHLITATGQRVTLRCSPRSGDLSVYWYQQSLDQGLQFLIQYYNGEERAKGNILERFSAQQFPDLHSELNLSSLELGDSALYFCASSVGGNSPLHFGNGTRLTVT.

This clonotype was counted between two and nine times. This sequence joins TRBV5-6 and TRBJ2-4; D call uncertain. Germline CDR1 reads SGHDT; CDR2 reads YYEEEE. The CDR3 loop spans 11 amino acids. Trimming took off 2 bases at V and 6 bases at J, with 3 bases between the two ends. DNA for the CDR3: TGTGCCAGCAGCTTTAGAAACATTCAGTACTTC. Amino acid sequence: CASSFRNIQYF.

This clonotype was detected only a few times. The chain employs TRBV3-1 and TRBJ2-1; D not certain. Trimming took 0 bases from V and 0 from J, leaving 9 bases between them. The CDR3 is made up of 16 amino acids. CDR1 LGHDT and CDR2 YNNKEL come from the germline V gene (reference sequence). CDR3 protein: CASSQDTGSSYNEQFF. CDR3 bases: TGTGCCAGCAGCCAAGATACGGGTTCCTCCTACAATGAGCAGTTCTTC.

This clonotype was observed many times. This chain links TRBV12-3 or TRBV12-4 with TRBJ1-2; unclear D gene. The germline V and J ends were trimmed by 6 bases and 0 bases, with 17 bases remaining between them. This CDR3 comprises 16 residues. The CDR3 coding sequence is TGTGCCAGCAGAGACCGCATCGGGTCCTCTAACTATGGCTACACCTTC. Amino acid sequence: CASRDRIGSSNYGYTF.

This rearrangement joins TRBV5-1 to TRBJ2-7, with D perhaps matching TRBD2 (5 bases). With 4 bases removed from V and 7 bases from J, the gap between germline ends came to 18 bases. The CDR3 is 14 amino acids. Germline CDR1 and CDR2: SGHRS and YFSETQ. The CDR3 nucleotides are TGCGCCAGCAGCCTACGGACTGGCACCGGGGAGCAGTACTTC. It is translated as CASSLRTGTGEQYF. Complete variable domain (other parts from reference TRBV5-1 and TRBJ2-7): KAGVTQTPRYLIKTRGQQVTLSCSPISGHRSVSWYQQTPGQGLQFLFEYFSETQRNKGNFPGRFSGRQFSNSRSEMNVSTLELGDSALYLCASSLRTGTGEQYFGPGTRLTVT.

This clonotype was recorded at least ten times. The V and J genes are TRBV19 and TRBJ2-7; no clear D. Trimming took off 5 bases at V and 3 bases at J, with 11 bases between the two ends. Germline CDR1 LNHDA, CDR2 SQIVND (reference sequence). CDR3 size: 13 residues. CDR3 DNA sequence: TGTGCCAGTAGTTATGCTCCCAGCTACGAGCAGTACTTC. Its translation is CASSYAPSYEQYF.

In this sample, this clonotype turned up many times. The gene calls are TRBV11-2 and TRBJ1-2, with unresolved D. This CDR3 spans 16 amino acids. The V gene's germline CDR1 is SGHAT and CDR2 FQNNGV. The V end was cut by 2 bases, the J end by 3 bases, with 16 bases between. CDR3 sequence: CASSLSATDSYYGYTF. CDR3 nucleotide sequence: TGTGCCAGCAGCTTATCAGCGACGGATTCTTACTATGGCTACACCTTC.

This clonotype was seen many times. The rearrangement links TRBV7-9 to TRBJ2-1, with 8 bases lining up with TRBD1. The CDR3 loop spans 13 amino acids. Losses at the gene ends were 6 bases for V and 6 bases for J; bases not matched to a gene: 4. Germline CDR1 reads SEHNR; CDR2 reads FQNEAQ (reference sequence). As DNA, the CDR3 is TGTGCCAGCAGTTCGGACAGGGTCAATGAGCAGTTCTTC. Protein: CASSSDRVNEQFF.

V gene TRBV18 combines with J gene TRBJ2-1; D is ambiguous. Trimming cost V 3 bases and J 13 bases, with 19 bases left between them. This CDR3 has 14 amino acids. Per the germline V gene, CDR1 is KGHSH and CDR2 is LQKENI. The CDR3, as DNA: TGTGCCAGCTCACCCAATTTTGCCGTAAGGGAACAGTTCTTC. Translating it yields CASSPNFAVREQFF.

Regarding this clonotype: The junction and the germline gene differ at one end; a read error may be behind it. The rearrangement joins TRBV7-3 to TRBJ2-2; a possible D gene is TRBD2 (6 bases). Germline-derived CDR1 and CDR2 are SGHTA and FQGTGA. The CDR3 spans 11 residues. The CDR3: CASSLRASVVF. The CDR3 bases are TGTGCCAGCAGCTTAAGGGCTAGCGTAGTTTTT.

This clonotype was seen only a few times. The V gene is TRBV19, the J gene TRBJ2-3, with D maybe TRBD1 (6 bases). The germline V and J ends were trimmed by 9 bases and 4 bases, with 20 bases remaining between them. Germline loops: CDR1 LNHDA, CDR2 SQIVND (reference sequence). The CDR3 is 15 residues long. This chain's CDR3 is CASRLGGHASDTQYF. The CDR3 coding sequence is TGTGCCAGCAGGCTAGGGGGACACGCATCAGATACGCAGTATTTT.

This clonotype was seen a handful of times. The chain combines TRBV11-3 with TRBJ2-2; TRBD2 matches at 9 bases. The CDR3 has 18 residues. Germline V lookup: CDR1 SGHNT, CDR2 YENEEA. Trimming cost V 5 bases and J 6 bases; bases outside gene matches: 16. The CDR3 region has the DNA TGTGCCAGCAGCATCTACCCCGACTCGCGGGAGGGCCCCGGGGAGCTGTTTTTT. Translation gives CASSIYPDSREGPGELFF.

Many counts were recorded for this clonotype. V and J are TRBV11-3 and TRBJ2-3; perhaps TRBD2 as D (5 bases). Trimming removed 1 base from V and 5 bases from J, with 13 bases in between. From germline, CDR1 is SGHNT and CDR2 YENEEA. The CDR3 sequence is 15 residues long. The CDR3 DNA reads TGTGCCAGCAGCTTAGGTGGCCCGCGGGTAGATACGCAGTATTTT. Its translation is CASSLGGPRVDTQYF.

This chain links TRBV10-3 with TRBJ2-3; maybe TRBD1 (7 bases). V was shortened by 6 bases and J by 11 bases, with 24 bases between the two germline ends. The CDR3 runs to 15 residues. Germline CDR1 ENHRY, CDR2 SYGVKD. In DNA form, the CDR3 reads TGTGCCATCAGGGGGTCCAGGGGGGACAACAATGAGCAGTATTTT. Residues: CAIRGSRGDNNEQYF.

The chain uses TRBV11-2 and TRBJ2-3, with TRBD2 as a possible D gene (5 bases). The CDR3 loop spans 10 amino acids. Germline values: CDR1 SGHAT, CDR2 FQNNGV. V was pared by 8 bases and J by 8 bases, with 8 bases between. CDR3 region: CASGRGTQYF. The CDR3 nucleotides are TGTGCCAGCGGGAGAGGTACGCAGTATTTT.